A selection of T cell receptor beta chains follows, all from one sample in a study of blood T cell repertoires in COVID-19. Data came from immunoSEQ multiplex PCR; TCRdb stores just in-frame clones and leaves some out. The sample yields about 24,000 clones, 75% to 85% seen once. Material: peripheral blood. These receptor sequences come from a human donor in a cohort sampled during active COVID-19. Each CDR3 is given with its conserved first and last residue. D genes are given only for firm matches. Expanded clones get a size class; other rows say once, few or many, or leave the size out.

V: TRBV11-2; J: TRBJ1-1; D: .; size: .; CDR3: CASSLDSGVAEAFF; DNA: TGTGCCAGCAGCTTAGATTCAGGGGTTGCTGAAGCTTTCTTT
V: TRBV7-9; J: TRBJ2-7; D: TRBD2; size: .; CDR3: CASSLSGGYEQYF; DNA: TGTGCCAGCAGCTTAAGCGGGGGCTACGAGCAGTACTTC
V: TRBV18; J: TRBJ1-1; D: TRBD1; size: .; CDR3: CASSTGTGDTEAFF; DNA: TGTGCCAGCTCGACCGGGACAGGGGACACTGAAGCTTTCTTT
V: TRBV13; J: TRBJ2-7; D: TRBD2; size: .; CDR3: CASSLAPQFEAGESEQYF; DNA: TGTGCCAGCAGCTTAGCCCCCCAGTTCGAAGCGGGAGAGTCCGAGCAGTACTTC
V: TRBV30; J: TRBJ1-3; D: TRBD1; size: once; CDR3: CAHGTGGVFGNTIYF; DNA: TGTGCCCATGGGACAGGGGGCGTCTTCGGGAACACCATATATTTT
V: TRBV25-1; J: TRBJ1-1; D: .; size: .; CDR3: CASSVWEGKAFF; DNA: TGTGCCAGCAGTGTTTGGGAGGGGAAGGCTTTCTTT
V: TRBV19; J: TRBJ2-7; D: .; size: .; CDR3: CASSIRNYTSIEQYF; DNA: TGTGCCAGTAGTATAAGAAACTACACCTCTATCGAGCAGTACTTC
V: TRBV4-3; J: TRBJ2-7; D: TRBD2; size: .; CDR3: CASSQDIGGSGSYEQYF; DNA: TGCGCCAGCAGCCAAGATATCGGCGGGAGCGGGTCCTACGAGCAGTACTTC
V: TRBV21-1; J: TRBJ1-6; D: .; size: once; CDR3: CASNSQSDSWPGNSPLHF; DNA: TGTGCCAGCAATTCACAATCGGACAGCTGGCCTGGGAATTCACCCCTCCACTTT
V: TRBV19; J: TRBJ1-2; D: .; size: .; CDR3: CASSIISGYGYTF; DNA: TGTGCCAGTAGTATCATCAGTGGCTATGGCTACACCTTC
V: TRBV23-1; J: TRBJ1-6; D: .; size: .; CDR3: CALPGTTNSPLHF; DNA: TGCGCTTTACCGGGGACAACTAATTCACCCCTCCACTTT
V: TRBV7-9; J: TRBJ2-4; D: TRBD1; size: .; CDR3: CASSRTGEGKNIQYF; DNA: TGTGCCAGCAGCCGGACAGGAGAGGGAAAAAACATTCAGTACTTC
V: TRBV16; J: TRBJ2-1; D: .; size: .; CDR3: CASSRGGSEQFF; DNA: TGTGCCAGCAGCCGGGGGGGCAGTGAGCAGTTCTTC
V: TRBV7-2; J: TRBJ1-4; D: TRBD1; size: few; CDR3: CASSLDRGNEKLFF; DNA: TGTGCCAGCAGCTTGGACAGGGGGAATGAAAAACTGTTTTTT
V: TRBV19; J: TRBJ2-3; D: .; size: .; CDR3: CASSIDTGTDTQYF; DNA: TGTGCCAGTAGTATAGACACTGGCACAGATACGCAGTATTTT
V: TRBV7-9; J: TRBJ2-2; D: .; size: few; CDR3: CASSPRAGTNTGELFF; DNA: TGTGCCAGCAGCCCTCGTGCGGGAACGAACACCGGGGAGCTGTTTTTT
V: TRBV7-9; J: TRBJ2-3; D: TRBD2; size: .; CDR3: CASSPGLAGARTDTQYF; DNA: TGTGCCAGCAGCCCCGGACTAGCGGGGGCACGCACAGATACGCAGTATTTT
V: TRBV19; J: TRBJ2-7; D: TRBD2; size: .; CDR3: CASSIARTSAYEQYF; DNA: TGTGCCAGTAGTATAGCGAGGACTAGCGCCTACGAGCAGTACTTC
V: TRBV28; J: TRBJ1-6; D: .; size: .; CDR3: CASSARANSPLHF; DNA: TGTGCCAGCAGTGCCAGGGCAAATTCACCCCTCCACTTT
V: TRBV24-1; J: TRBJ1-2; D: TRBD1; size: .; CDR3: CATSDPGGQGDSGYTF; DNA: TGTGCCACCAGTGATCCCGGCGGACAGGGGGATTCTGGCTACACCTTC
V: TRBV7-8; J: TRBJ2-1; D: .; size: .; CDR3: CASRQTWSYNEQFF; DNA: TGTGCCAGCAGACAAACCTGGTCTTACAATGAGCAGTTCTTC
V: TRBV4-3; J: TRBJ2-1; D: TRBD2; size: once; CDR3: CASSQGVGRESEQFF; DNA: TGCGCCAGCAGCCAAGGGGTGGGGCGGGAGAGTGAGCAGTTCTTC
V: TRBV5-1; J: TRBJ1-2; D: .; size: .; CDR3: CASSLAQGTYGYTF; DNA: TGCGCCAGCAGCTTGGCCCAGGGGACCTATGGCTACACCTTC
V: TRBV19; J: TRBJ1-3; D: .; size: .; CDR3: CASSMGSISGNTIYF; DNA: TGTGCCAGTAGTATGGGCAGCATCTCTGGAAACACCATATATTTT
V: TRBV28; J: TRBJ1-2; D: TRBD1; size: .; CDR3: CASSLRQGAIRYTF; DNA: TGTGCCAGCAGCCTAAGACAGGGGGCGATTCGCTACACCTTC
V: TRBV14; J: TRBJ1-1; D: .; size: .; CDR3: CASSPAGVNTEAFF; DNA: TGTGCCAGCAGCCCTGCGGGGGTGAACACTGAAGCTTTCTTT
V: TRBV7-2; J: TRBJ1-2; D: .; size: .; CDR3: CASTRTPFGSSENYGYTF; DNA: TGTGCCAGCACCAGAACCCCTTTCGGGTCCAGCGAGAACTATGGCTACACCTTC
V: TRBV28; J: TRBJ1-6; D: .; size: .; CDR3: CASCRGGQGGKNAPLHF; DNA: TGTGCCAGCTGCCGGGGGGGGCAGGGCGGGAAAAACGCACCCCTCCACTTT
V: TRBV7-2; J: TRBJ2-1; D: .; size: .; CDR3: CASSSTYGRLSYNEQFF; DNA: TGTGCCAGCAGCTCGACATATGGGCGTCTATCCTACAATGAGCAGTTCTTC
V: TRBV6-5; J: TRBJ2-3; D: .; size: .; CDR3: CASSLSRSGDTQYF; DNA: TGTGCCAGCAGTTTGTCACGGAGCGGGGATACGCAGTATTTT
V: TRBV6-5; J: TRBJ2-7; D: TRBD2; size: .; CDR3: CASSYLAGAYEQYF; DNA: TGTGCCAGCAGTTACTTAGCGGGGGCCTACGAGCAGTACTTC